This is a list of T cell receptor beta chains from one sample in a study of cytomegalovirus exposure and HLA in healthy donors. The protocol was immunoSEQ multiplex PCR, while the TCRdb copy is restricted to in-frame clones and leaves out a portion. The sample shows around 140,000 clones, around 80% of them seen only once. Sequencing was carried out using PBMCs. The receptors come from a man aged 40-49 years in good health and CMV-seronegative. The CDR3 runs from the conserved cysteine through the conserved F or W. A D gene is named only where the DNA matches it firmly. Clone size is not always given. Where it is, it says once, few, many or a class for expanded clones.

j_gene: TRBJ2-1; d_gene: .; abundance: .; v_gene: TRBV5-1; CDR3aa: CASSLGQNVYNEQFF; CDR3nt: TGCGCCAGCAGCTTGGGACAGAACGTTTACAATGAGCAGTTCTTC
j_gene: TRBJ2-7; d_gene: TRBD1; abundance: once; v_gene: TRBV6-5; CDR3aa: CASSPGTGSSYEQYF; CDR3nt: TGTGCCAGCAGCCCTGGGACAGGGAGCTCCTACGAGCAGTACTTC
j_gene: TRBJ1-5; d_gene: TRBD1; abundance: once; v_gene: TRBV4-3; CDR3aa: CASSPSRDRVNQPQHF; CDR3nt: TGCGCCAGCAGCCCTTCCCGAGACAGGGTGAATCAGCCCCAGCATTTT
j_gene: TRBJ1-1; d_gene: .; abundance: .; v_gene: TRBV9; CDR3aa: CASSVAQMNTEAFF; CDR3nt: TGTGCCAGCAGCGTAGCTCAGATGAACACTGAAGCTTTCTTT
j_gene: TRBJ2-1; d_gene: .; abundance: once; v_gene: TRBV9; CDR3aa: CASSPGRTLYNEQFF; CDR3nt: TGTGCCAGCAGCCCAGGCCGGACTCTCTACAATGAGCAGTTCTTC
j_gene: TRBJ1-4; d_gene: .; abundance: .; v_gene: TRBV27; CDR3aa: CASSWSTTNEKLFF; CDR3nt: TGTGCCAGCAGTTGGAGCACTACTAATGAAAAACTGTTTTTT
j_gene: TRBJ2-7; d_gene: .; abundance: .; v_gene: TRBV27; CDR3aa: CASSVSQVSPVYEQYF; CDR3nt: TGTGCCAGCAGTGTAAGCCAGGTTTCCCCGGTCTACGAGCAGTACTTC
j_gene: TRBJ1-1; d_gene: .; abundance: few; v_gene: TRBV29-1; CDR3aa: CSVGQGIEAFF; CDR3nt: TGCAGCGTTGGTCAGGGAATTGAAGCTTTCTTT
j_gene: TRBJ2-2; d_gene: .; abundance: .; v_gene: TRBV19; CDR3aa: CASRILQGAGELFF; CDR3nt: TGTGCCAGTAGGATATTACAGGGCGCCGGGGAGCTGTTTTTT
j_gene: TRBJ1-4; d_gene: .; abundance: medium-sized; v_gene: TRBV28; CDR3aa: CASSSGGGDLEKLFF; CDR3nt: TGTGCCAGCAGTTCTGGGGGGGGAGACCTCGAAAAACTGTTTTTT
j_gene: TRBJ2-7; d_gene: .; abundance: .; v_gene: TRBV4-3; CDR3aa: CASSQDGAGTPYEQYF; CDR3nt: TGCGCCAGCAGCCAAGATGGGGCAGGGACACCCTACGAGCAGTACTTC
j_gene: TRBJ1-5; d_gene: .; abundance: .; v_gene: TRBV19; CDR3aa: CASSPRRGPLNQPQHF; CDR3nt: TGTGCCAGTAGTCCCCGGCGGGGGCCATTAAATCAGCCCCAGCATTTT
j_gene: TRBJ2-5; d_gene: TRBD2; abundance: .; v_gene: TRBV5-6; CDR3aa: CASSLISGGSGETQYF; CDR3nt: TGTGCCAGCAGCTTAATTAGCGGGGGGTCTGGAGAGACCCAGTACTTC
j_gene: TRBJ1-6; d_gene: .; abundance: once; v_gene: TRBV6-1; CDR3aa: CASSEFQNNSPLHF; CDR3nt: TGTGCCAGCAGTGAATTTCAGAATAATTCACCCCTCCACTTT
j_gene: TRBJ1-6; d_gene: .; abundance: .; v_gene: TRBV18; CDR3aa: CASSSGPQTINSPLHF; CDR3nt: TGTGCCAGCTCATCAGGCCCACAGACAATCAATTCCCCCCTCCACTTT
j_gene: TRBJ2-2; d_gene: TRBD2; abundance: .; v_gene: TRBV7-2; CDR3aa: CASSHGLAGGRVAGELFF; CDR3nt: TGTGCCAGCAGCCACGGACTAGCGGGGGGGCGGGTTGCGGGGGAGCTGTTTTTT
j_gene: TRBJ2-7; d_gene: .; abundance: .; v_gene: TRBV5-6; CDR3aa: CASSTDSSWEQYF; CDR3nt: TGTGCCAGCAGCACGGACAGTTCGTGGGAGCAGTACTTC
j_gene: TRBJ2-7; d_gene: .; abundance: .; v_gene: TRBV7-9; CDR3aa: CASSLEKGQGLYEQYF; CDR3nt: TGTGCCAGCAGCTTAGAGAAGGGCCAGGGGCTATACGAGCAGTACTTC
j_gene: TRBJ2-3; d_gene: .; abundance: .; v_gene: TRBV5-1; CDR3aa: CASQKWTVKGTDTQYF; CDR3nt: TGCGCCAGCCAAAAATGGACAGTCAAGGGCACAGATACGCAGTATTTT
j_gene: TRBJ1-5; d_gene: .; abundance: few; v_gene: TRBV25-1; CDR3aa: CASSAKGVNQPQHF; CDR3nt: TGTGCCAGCAGTGCTAAGGGGGTCAATCAGCCCCAGCATTTT
j_gene: TRBJ2-7; d_gene: .; abundance: .; v_gene: TRBV7-8; CDR3aa: CASSGRGITGGDYEQYF; CDR3nt: TGTGCCAGCAGCGGTCGAGGAATAACCGGCGGGGACTACGAGCAGTACTTC
j_gene: TRBJ2-7; d_gene: TRBD2; abundance: .; v_gene: TRBV27; CDR3aa: CASSVTSGTYYEQYF; CDR3nt: TGTGCCAGCAGTGTCACTAGCGGGACCTACTACGAGCAGTACTTC
j_gene: TRBJ2-3; d_gene: TRBD2; abundance: .; v_gene: TRBV6-4; CDR3aa: CASSPSGGEVDTQYF; CDR3nt: TGTGCCAGCAGTCCTAGCGGGGGTGAGGTAGATACGCAGTATTTT
j_gene: TRBJ1-2; d_gene: TRBD1; abundance: .; v_gene: TRBV5-1; CDR3aa: CASRTGTGGEVGYTF; CDR3nt: TGCGCCAGCAGAACCGGGACAGGGGGCGAGGTTGGCTACACCTTC
j_gene: TRBJ2-7; d_gene: TRBD1; abundance: .; v_gene: TRBV7-2; CDR3aa: CASSLEWTGGHEQYF; CDR3nt: TGTGCCAGCAGCTTAGAATGGACAGGGGGACACGAGCAGTACTTC
j_gene: TRBJ1-1; d_gene: .; abundance: .; v_gene: TRBV5-5; CDR3aa: CASSLGTMNTEAFF; CDR3nt: TGTGCCAGCAGCTTGGGGACAATGAACACTGAAGCTTTCTTT
j_gene: TRBJ1-4; d_gene: .; abundance: .; v_gene: TRBV6-1; CDR3aa: CASSEAPVYATNEKLFF; CDR3nt: TGTGCCAGCAGTGAAGCTCCGGTTTATGCAACTAATGAAAAACTGTTTTTT
j_gene: TRBJ2-2; d_gene: .; abundance: .; v_gene: TRBV30; CDR3aa: CACLPERDGGLFF; CDR3nt: TGTGCCTGCCTACCCGAACGGGACGGGGGGCTGTTTTTT
j_gene: TRBJ2-7; d_gene: .; abundance: .; v_gene: TRBV11-3; CDR3aa: CASSSRGSYEQYF; CDR3nt: TGTGCCAGCAGCTCCAGGGGCTCCTACGAGCAGTACTTC
j_gene: TRBJ2-4; d_gene: TRBD1; abundance: .; v_gene: TRBV28; CDR3aa: CASSPWTGGAKNIQYF; CDR3nt: TGTGCCAGCAGTCCCTGGACAGGGGGGGCCAAAAACATTCAGTACTTC
j_gene: TRBJ2-3; d_gene: .; abundance: once; v_gene: TRBV6-6; CDR3aa: CASSLRAGADTQYF; CDR3nt: TGTGCCAGCAGTCTCCGGGCAGGGGCAGATACGCAGTATTTT